These 8 T cell receptor beta chains were all obtained from the same sample, sequenced in a study of cytomegalovirus exposure and HLA in healthy donors. The PCR ran on 60 Vbeta and 13 Jbeta primers. Data came from immunoSEQ multiplex PCR; TCRdb stores just in-frame clones and leaves some out. The top ten clones hold around 10% of a sample with tens of thousands of clones, about three quarters of them seen once. The sequenced material came from PBMCs. The source of these receptors is a woman aged 40 to 50 in good health and CMV-seropositive.

This clone was recorded a few times. The chain couples TRBV6-6 to TRBJ1-6; D uncertain. The germline CDR1 and CDR2 sequences are MNHNY and SVGAGI (reference sequence). CDR3 size: 15 residues. Trimming took off 5 bases at V and 0 bases at J, with 8 bases between the two ends. The CDR3, as DNA: TGTGCCAGCAGTAACAGTTTCTCCTATAATTCACCCCTCCACTTT. Protein sequence: CASSNSFSYNSPLHF.

This chain's CDR3 is CASSEDNWSSYNEQFF. CDR3 bases: TGCGCCAGCAGCGAGGACAACTGGAGCTCCTACAATGAGCAGTTCTTC. The chain recombines TRBV5-1 with TRBJ2-1; maybe TRBD1 (5 bases). V gave up 4 bases and J gave up 0 bases, with 14 bases separating them. Germline V gene data show CDR1 as SGHRS and CDR2 as YFSETQ. The CDR3 length is 16 residues.

The rearrangement uses TRBV10-3 and TRBJ2-2; 8 positions match TRBD1. Germline loops: CDR1 ENHRY, CDR2 SYGVKD. This CDR3 is built from 13 residues. After removal of 6 bases from V and 7 bases from J, the junction contained 4 bases not matched to a gene. CDR3 region: CAISRTGNGELFF. CDR3 sequence (DNA): TGTGCCATCAGCCGGACAGGGAACGGGGAGCTGTTTTTT.

This clone has only a few counts. The rearrangement links TRBV2 to TRBJ2-5; D possibly corresponds to TRBD1 (5 bases). V lost 6 bases to trimming and J lost 2 bases, with 13 bases between them. This CDR3 is 14 amino acids long. The germline gives CDR1 SNHLY, CDR2 FYNNEI. Here the CDR3 DNA reads TGTGCCAGCAGAGGGTCAAGGGGTCAAGAGACCCAGTACTTC. Translating it yields CASRGSRGQETQYF.

This clone was picked up a small number of times. The gene calls are TRBV4-2 and TRBJ1-2; maybe TRBD1 (6 bases). CDR1 is LGHNA, CDR2 YNFKEQ, per germline. The V gene lost 4 bases and the J gene lost 8 bases, with 17 bases spanning the gap. The CDR3 runs to 14 residues. CDR3 sequence reads: CASSPQTGPWGYTF. The CDR3 DNA sequence: TGTGCCAGCAGCCCCCAGACAGGCCCCTGGGGCTACACCTTC.

The chain recombines TRBV7-6 with TRBJ2-3; 7 bases align to TRBD2. The ends lost 1 base at V and 5 bases at J; junction bases unmatched: 15. The CDR3 has 18 amino acids. CDR1 SGHVS and CDR2 FNYEAQ come from the germline V gene. Written as DNA, the CDR3 is TGTGCCAGCAGCTTAGTTGGGGGGGGAGCGGGGTATGGAGATACGCAGTATTTT. Amino acids: CASSLVGGGAGYGDTQYF.

This chain uses TRBV6-4 with TRBJ2-7, with TRBD1 as a possible D gene (5 bases). Per germline, CDR1 MRHNA and CDR2 SNTAGT. Trimming left V 8 bases short and J 9 bases short, with 20 bases between. The CDR3 totals 13 residues. For the CDR3, the DNA is TGTGCCAGCGCCCTGACCCCAGACAGAGTGCAGTACTTC. Encoded protein: CASALTPDRVQYF.

The V call is TRBV19, the J call TRBJ1-1, with D maybe TRBD1 (5 bases). This CDR3 contains 15 residues. The germline CDR1 and CDR2 sequences are LNHDA and SQIVND (reference sequence). V gave up 4 bases and J gave up 11 bases, with 23 bases separating them. DNA for the CDR3: TGTGCCAGTAGTAACCGCGGGGACGGAGCCCGGAGGGCTTTCTTT. Encoded protein: CASSNRGDGARRAFF.